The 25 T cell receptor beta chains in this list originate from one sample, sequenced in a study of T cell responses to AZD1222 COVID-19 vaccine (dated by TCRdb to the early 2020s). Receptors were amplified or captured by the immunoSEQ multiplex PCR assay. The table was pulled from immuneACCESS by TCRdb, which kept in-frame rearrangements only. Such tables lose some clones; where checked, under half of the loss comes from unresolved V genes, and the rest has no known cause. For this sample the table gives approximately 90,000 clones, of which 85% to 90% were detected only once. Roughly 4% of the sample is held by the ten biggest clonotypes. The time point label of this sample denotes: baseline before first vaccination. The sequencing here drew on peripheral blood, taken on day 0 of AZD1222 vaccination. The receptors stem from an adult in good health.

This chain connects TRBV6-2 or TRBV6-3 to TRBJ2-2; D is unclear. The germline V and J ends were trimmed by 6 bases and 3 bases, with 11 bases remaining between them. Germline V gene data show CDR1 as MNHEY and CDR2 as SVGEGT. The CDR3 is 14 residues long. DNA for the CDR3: TGTGCCAGCAGCACGGACCGATACACCGGGGAGCTGTTTTTT. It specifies CASSTDRYTGELFF.

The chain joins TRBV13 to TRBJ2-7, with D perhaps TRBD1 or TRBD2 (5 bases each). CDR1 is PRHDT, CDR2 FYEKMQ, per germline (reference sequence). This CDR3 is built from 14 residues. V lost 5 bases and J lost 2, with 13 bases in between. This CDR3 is CASSIRDEAYEQYF. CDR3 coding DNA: TGTGCCAGCAGCATCCGGGACGAGGCCTACGAGCAGTACTTC.

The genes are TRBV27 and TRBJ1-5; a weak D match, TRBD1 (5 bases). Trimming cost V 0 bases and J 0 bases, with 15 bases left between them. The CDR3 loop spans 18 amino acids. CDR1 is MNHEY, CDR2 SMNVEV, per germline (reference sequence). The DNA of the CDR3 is TGTGCCAGCAGTTTATCGGCAGGGCCAAAATTTAGCAATCAGCCCCAGCATTTT. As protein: CASSLSAGPKFSNQPQHF.

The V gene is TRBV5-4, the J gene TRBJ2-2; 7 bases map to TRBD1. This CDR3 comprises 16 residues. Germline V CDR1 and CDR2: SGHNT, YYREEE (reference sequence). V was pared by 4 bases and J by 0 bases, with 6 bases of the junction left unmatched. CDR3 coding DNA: TGTGCCAGCAGCCCGGGACAGACTCCGAACACCGGGGAGCTGTTTTTT. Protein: CASSPGQTPNTGELFF. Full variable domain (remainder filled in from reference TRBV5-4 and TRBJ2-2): ETGVTQSPTHLIKTRGQQVTLRCSSQSGHNTVSWYQQALGQGPQFIFQYYREEENGRGNFPPRFSGLQFPNYSSELNVNALELDDSALYLCASSPGQTPNTGELFFGEGSRLTVL.

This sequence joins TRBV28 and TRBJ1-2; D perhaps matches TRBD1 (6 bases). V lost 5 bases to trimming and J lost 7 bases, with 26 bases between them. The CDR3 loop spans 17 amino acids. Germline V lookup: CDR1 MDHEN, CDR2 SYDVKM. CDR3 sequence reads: CASSHLQGMRGLSGYTF. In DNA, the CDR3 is TGTGCCAGCAGTCACCTCCAGGGGATGCGGGGTTTGAGTGGCTACACCTTC.

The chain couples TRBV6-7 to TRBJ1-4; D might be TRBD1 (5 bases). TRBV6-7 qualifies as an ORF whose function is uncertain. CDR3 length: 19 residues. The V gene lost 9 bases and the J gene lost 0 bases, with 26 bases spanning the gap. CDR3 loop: CASFSQGTVKDATNEKLFF. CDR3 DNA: TGTGCCAGTTTTAGCCAGGGTACCGTGAAAGATGCAACTAATGAAAAACTGTTTTTT.

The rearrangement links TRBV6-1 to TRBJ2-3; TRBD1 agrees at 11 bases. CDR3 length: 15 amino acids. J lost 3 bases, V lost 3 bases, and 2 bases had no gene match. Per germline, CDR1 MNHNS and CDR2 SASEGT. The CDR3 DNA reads TGTGCCAGCAGTGACCGGGACAGGGGGACAGATACGCAGTATTTT. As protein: CASSDRDRGTDTQYF.

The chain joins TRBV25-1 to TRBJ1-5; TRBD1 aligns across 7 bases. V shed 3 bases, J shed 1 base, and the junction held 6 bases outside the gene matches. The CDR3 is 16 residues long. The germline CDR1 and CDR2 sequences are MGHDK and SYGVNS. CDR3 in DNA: TGTGCCAGCAGTGAGGCGGGCAGGGGGAGCAATCAGCCCCAGCATTTT. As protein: CASSEAGRGSNQPQHF.

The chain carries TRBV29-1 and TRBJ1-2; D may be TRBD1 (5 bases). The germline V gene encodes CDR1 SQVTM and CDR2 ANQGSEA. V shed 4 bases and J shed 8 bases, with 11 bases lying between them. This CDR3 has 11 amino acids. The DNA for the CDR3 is TGCAGCGTTGGGGGAGGGGTCGGCTACACCTTC. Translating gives CSVGGGVGYTF.

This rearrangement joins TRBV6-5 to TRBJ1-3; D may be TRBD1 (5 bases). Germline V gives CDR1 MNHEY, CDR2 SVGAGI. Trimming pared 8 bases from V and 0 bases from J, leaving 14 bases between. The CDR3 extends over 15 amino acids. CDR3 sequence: CASGRGSNSGNTIYF. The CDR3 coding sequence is TGTGCCAGCGGGCGGGGCAGCAACTCTGGAAACACCATATATTTT.

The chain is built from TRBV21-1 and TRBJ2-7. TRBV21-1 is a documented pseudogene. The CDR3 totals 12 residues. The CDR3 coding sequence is TGTGCCAGCAGCAAAAGTTTGGGTCAGCAGTACTTC. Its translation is CASSKSLGQQYF.

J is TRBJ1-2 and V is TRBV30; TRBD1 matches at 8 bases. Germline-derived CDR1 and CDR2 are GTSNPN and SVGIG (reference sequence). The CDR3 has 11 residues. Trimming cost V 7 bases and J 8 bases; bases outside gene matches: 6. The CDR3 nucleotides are TGTGCCTACTCCCGGGACAGGGGCTACACCTTC. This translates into CAYSRDRGYTF.

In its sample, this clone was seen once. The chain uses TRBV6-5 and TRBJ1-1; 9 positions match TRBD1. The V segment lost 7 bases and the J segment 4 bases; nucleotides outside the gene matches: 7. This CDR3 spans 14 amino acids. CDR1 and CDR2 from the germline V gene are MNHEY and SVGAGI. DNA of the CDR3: TGTGCCAGCACTTTCGGGACAGGGACCACTGAAGCTTTCTTT. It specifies CASTFGTGTTEAFF.

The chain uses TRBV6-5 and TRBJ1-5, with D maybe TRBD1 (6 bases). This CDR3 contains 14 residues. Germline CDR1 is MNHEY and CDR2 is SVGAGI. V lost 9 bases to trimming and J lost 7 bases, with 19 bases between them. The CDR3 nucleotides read TGTGCCAGTGCGATACAGGGCGGCAGGCAGCCCCAGCATTTT. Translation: CASAIQGGRQPQHF.

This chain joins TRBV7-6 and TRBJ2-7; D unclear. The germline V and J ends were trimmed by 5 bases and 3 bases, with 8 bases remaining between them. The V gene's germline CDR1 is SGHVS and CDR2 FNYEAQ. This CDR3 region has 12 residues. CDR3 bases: TGTGCCAGCAGCGCAGACGGCTACGAGCAGTACTTC. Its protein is CASSADGYEQYF.

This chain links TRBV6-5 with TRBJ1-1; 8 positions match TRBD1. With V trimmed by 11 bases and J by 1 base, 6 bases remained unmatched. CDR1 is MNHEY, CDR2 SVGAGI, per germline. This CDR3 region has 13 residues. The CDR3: CAGGQGENTEAFF. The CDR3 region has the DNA TGTGCCGGTGGACAGGGCGAGAACACTGAAGCTTTCTTT.

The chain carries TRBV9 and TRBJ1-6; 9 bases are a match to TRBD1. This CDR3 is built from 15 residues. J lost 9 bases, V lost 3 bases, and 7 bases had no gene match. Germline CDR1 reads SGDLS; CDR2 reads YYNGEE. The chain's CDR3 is CASSAQGAGISPLHF. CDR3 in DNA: TGTGCCAGCAGCGCACAGGGGGCTGGGATTTCACCCCTCCACTTT.

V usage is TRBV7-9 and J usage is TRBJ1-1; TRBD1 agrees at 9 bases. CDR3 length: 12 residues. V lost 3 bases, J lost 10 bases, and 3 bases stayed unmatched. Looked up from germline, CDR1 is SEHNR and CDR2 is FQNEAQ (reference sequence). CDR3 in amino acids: CASSLGDRVAFF. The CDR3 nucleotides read TGTGCCAGCAGCTTGGGGGACAGGGTAGCTTTCTTT.

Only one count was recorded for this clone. This CDR3 reads CASSSPGTGVRGNTIYF. CDR3 nucleotide sequence: TGTGCCAGCAGCTCTCCCGGGACCGGCGTCAGAGGAAACACCATATATTTT. V is TRBV7-6 and J is TRBJ1-3; weak D call: TRBD1 (5 bases). CDR1 SGHVS and CDR2 FNYEAQ come from the germline V gene. V lost 4 bases to trimming and J lost 4 bases, with 20 bases between them. There are 17 residues in the CDR3.

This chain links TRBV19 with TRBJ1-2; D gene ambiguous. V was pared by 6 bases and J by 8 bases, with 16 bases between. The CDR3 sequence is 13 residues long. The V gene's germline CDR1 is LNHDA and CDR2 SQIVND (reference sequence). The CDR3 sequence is CASSSSWKGGYTF. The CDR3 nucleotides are TGTGCCAGTAGCTCCTCGTGGAAGGGAGGCTACACCTTC. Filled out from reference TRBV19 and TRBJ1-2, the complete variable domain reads DGGITQSPKYLFRKEGQNVTLSCEQNLNHDAMYWYRQDPGQGLRLIYYSQIVNDFQKGDIAEGYSVSREKKESFPLTVTSAQKNPTAFYLCASSSSWKGGYTFGSGTRLTVV.

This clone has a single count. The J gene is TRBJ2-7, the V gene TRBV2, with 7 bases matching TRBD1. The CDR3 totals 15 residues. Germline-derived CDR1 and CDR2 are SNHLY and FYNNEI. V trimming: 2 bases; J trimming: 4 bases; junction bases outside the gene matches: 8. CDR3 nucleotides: TGTGCCAGCAGTGAACAAGATGGACAGGCTTACGAGCAGTACTTC. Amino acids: CASSEQDGQAYEQYF.

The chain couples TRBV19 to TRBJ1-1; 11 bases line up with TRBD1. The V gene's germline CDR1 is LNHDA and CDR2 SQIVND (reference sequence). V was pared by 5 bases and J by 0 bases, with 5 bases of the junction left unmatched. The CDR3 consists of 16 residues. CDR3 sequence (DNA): TGTGCCAGTAGTTCCTGGACAGGGGGCATGAACACTGAAGCTTTCTTT. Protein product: CASSSWTGGMNTEAFF. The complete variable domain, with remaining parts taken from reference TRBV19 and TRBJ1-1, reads DGGITQSPKYLFRKEGQNVTLSCEQNLNHDAMYWYRQDPGQGLRLIYYSQIVNDFQKGDIAEGYSVSREKKESFPLTVTSAQKNPTAFYLCASSSWTGGMNTEAFFGQGTRLTVV.

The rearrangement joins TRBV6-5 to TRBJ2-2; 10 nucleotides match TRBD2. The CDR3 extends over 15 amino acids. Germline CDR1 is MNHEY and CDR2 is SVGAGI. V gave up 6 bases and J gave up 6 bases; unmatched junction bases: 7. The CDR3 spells CASSPSGGAAGELFF. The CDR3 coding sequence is TGTGCCAGCAGCCCCAGCGGGGGGGCCGCCGGGGAGCTGTTTTTT.

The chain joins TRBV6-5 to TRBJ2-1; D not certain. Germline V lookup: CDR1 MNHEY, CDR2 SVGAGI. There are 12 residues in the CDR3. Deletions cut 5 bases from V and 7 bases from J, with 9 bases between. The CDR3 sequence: CASSRTGNEQFF. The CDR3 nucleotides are TGTGCCAGCAGTCGGACCGGGAATGAGCAGTTCTTC.

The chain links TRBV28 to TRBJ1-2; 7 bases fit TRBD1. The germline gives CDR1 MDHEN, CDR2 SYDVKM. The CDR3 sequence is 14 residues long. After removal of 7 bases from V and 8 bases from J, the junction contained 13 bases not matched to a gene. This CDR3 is CASNIDHRGYGYTF. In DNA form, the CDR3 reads TGTGCCAGCAACATTGACCACAGGGGATACGGCTACACCTTC.